This entry describes one T cell receptor beta chain. The clone's antigen remains unknown. Per-base quality was not reported, and no clone a single base away is much larger than it. Libraries came from the immunoSEQ multiplex PCR assay. In the source study's methods: A statistical classification framework was built for diagnosing cytomegalovirus status from the catalog of TCR beta chain sequences. TCRdb mirrors the immuneACCESS table, restricted to in-frame sequences. Some clones are absent from its copies; in checked studies, under half trace to an unresolved V gene, and the reason for the others is unknown. V and J calls and clone size are given by that table; D and trimming were obtained from the DNA. The sample table records tens of thousands of clones; 90% to 95% of these occur just once. The ten largest make up 5.6% of the sample. This record belongs to a study of cytomegalovirus exposure and HLA in healthy donors (dated by TCRdb to the late 2010s). Regarding the complete study: The 700 or so repertoires of the first cohort and the approximately 130 validation repertoires were produced on the same platform, according to a later analysis. The study combined high-throughput TCR immunosequencing, statistical association of individual TCRs with disease status, and machine learning to predict cytomegalovirus infection status. The study was designed to test whether signatures of past pathogen exposure could be identified by cataloging public T cell receptors. Besides the first cohort of hundreds of subjects, a separate validation cohort made up of about 120 different subjects was used. What the work shows at the level of the full study, not this receptor alone: The authors suggested that the approach could potentially be extended to other disease states and immunological phenotypes. A later analysis lacked HLA typing for the validation cohort, so it scored co-occurrence in that cohort across all 130 or so repertoires. Three of the identified cytomegalovirus-associated TCR beta chains were confirmed in vitro to be specific for cytomegalovirus antigens. In the study, around 150 TCR beta chains were listed as associated with cytomegalovirus. Most TCR sequences were observed very rarely across donors, whereas some public TCRs were present in many individuals. A later analysis found that TCRs clustered in the first cohort also tended to co-occur in the 110 or so validation repertoires, with 90% to 95% of cluster scores above 0. In both the original and validation cohorts, the classifier was reported to diagnose cytomegalovirus status with high specificity and sensitivity.

Separate from the roughly 660-subject first cohort, the validation cohort of about 110 subjects was the group to which the donors belonged. The germline V gene yields MNHEY for CDR1 and SVGAGI for CDR2. Including cysteine and phenylalanine, the CDR3 has 12 amino acids. Only the CDR3 DNA stays, 36 bases, in frame from base 1. Compared with germline, V lacks 7 bases and J lacks 7 bases; bases without a gene match: 4. The receptor chain draws on TRBV6-5 and TRBJ1-2, with 9 junctional bases fitting TRBD1. This clonotype was sampled from a man aged 18 to 29 in good health and CMV-seronegative. The sequenced sample was PBMCs. CDR3 region: CASTYRGLGYTF. Here is the DNA: TGTGCCAGCACGTACAGGGGGCTTGGCTACACCTTC.